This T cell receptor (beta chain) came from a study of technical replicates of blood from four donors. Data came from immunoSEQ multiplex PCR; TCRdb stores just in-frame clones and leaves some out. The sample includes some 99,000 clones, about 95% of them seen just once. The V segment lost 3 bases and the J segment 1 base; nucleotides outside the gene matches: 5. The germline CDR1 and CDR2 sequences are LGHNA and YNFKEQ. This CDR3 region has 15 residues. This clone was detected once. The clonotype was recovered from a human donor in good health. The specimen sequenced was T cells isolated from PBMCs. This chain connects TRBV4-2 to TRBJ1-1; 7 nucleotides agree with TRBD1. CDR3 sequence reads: CASSQLGTENTEAFF. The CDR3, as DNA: TGTGCCAGCAGCCAGCTGGGGACAGAGAACACTGAAGCTTTCTTT.